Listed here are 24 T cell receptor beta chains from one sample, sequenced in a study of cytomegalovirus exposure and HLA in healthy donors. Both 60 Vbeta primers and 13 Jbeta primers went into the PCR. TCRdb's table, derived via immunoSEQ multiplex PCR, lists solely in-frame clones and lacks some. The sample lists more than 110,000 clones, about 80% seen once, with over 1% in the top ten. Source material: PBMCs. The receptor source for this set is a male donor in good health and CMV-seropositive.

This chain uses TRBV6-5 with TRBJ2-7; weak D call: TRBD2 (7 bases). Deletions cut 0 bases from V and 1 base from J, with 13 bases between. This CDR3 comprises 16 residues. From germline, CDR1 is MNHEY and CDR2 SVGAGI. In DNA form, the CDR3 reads TGTGCCAGCAGTTACTCGGGGGGGGCCGTTTCCTACGAGCAGTACTTC. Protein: CASSYSGGAVSYEQYF.

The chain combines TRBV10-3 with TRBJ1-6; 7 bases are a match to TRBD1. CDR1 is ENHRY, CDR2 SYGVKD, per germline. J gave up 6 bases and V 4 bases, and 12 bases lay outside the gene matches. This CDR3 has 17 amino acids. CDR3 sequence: CAISGRIRTGVNSPLHF. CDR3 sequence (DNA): TGTGCCATCAGTGGTCGGATAAGGACAGGAGTTAATTCACCCCTCCACTTT.

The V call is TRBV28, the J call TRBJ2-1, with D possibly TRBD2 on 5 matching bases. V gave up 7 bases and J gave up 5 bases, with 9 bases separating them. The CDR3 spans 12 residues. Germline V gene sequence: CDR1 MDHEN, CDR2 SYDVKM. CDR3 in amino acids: CASNGRNNEQFF. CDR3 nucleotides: TGTGCCAGCAATGGGAGAAACAATGAGCAGTTCTTC.

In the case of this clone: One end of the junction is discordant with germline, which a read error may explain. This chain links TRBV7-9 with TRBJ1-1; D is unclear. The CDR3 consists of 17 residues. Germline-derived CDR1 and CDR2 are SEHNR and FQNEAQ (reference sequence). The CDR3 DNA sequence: TGTTCCAGCAGATCAACTTTATCAACGTTTTCATCACAGGAAGCTTTCTTT. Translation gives CSSRSTLSTFSSQEAFF.

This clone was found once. The CDR3 loop reads CASLDRGGNEQFF. CDR3 sequence (DNA): TGTGCCAGCTTGGACAGGGGAGGGAATGAGCAGTTCTTC. J is TRBJ2-1 and V is TRBV25-1, with 9 bases fitting TRBD1. This CDR3 spans 13 amino acids. In germline, CDR1 is MGHDK, CDR2 SYGVNS. The V gene end was trimmed by 8 bases and the J gene end by 7 bases; junction bases not matched to a gene: 6.

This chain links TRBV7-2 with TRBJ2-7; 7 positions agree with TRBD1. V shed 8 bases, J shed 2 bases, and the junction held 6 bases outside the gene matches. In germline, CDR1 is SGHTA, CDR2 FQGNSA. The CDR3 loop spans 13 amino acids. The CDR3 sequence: CASATGPTYEQYF. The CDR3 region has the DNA TGTGCCAGCGCGACAGGGCCAACCTACGAGCAGTACTTC. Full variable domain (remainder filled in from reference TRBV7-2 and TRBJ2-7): GAGVSQSPSNKVTEKGKDVELRCDPISGHTALYWYRQSLGQGLEFLIYFQGNSAPDKSGLPSDRFSAERTGGSVSTLTIQRTQQEDSAVYLCASATGPTYEQYFGPGTRLTVT.

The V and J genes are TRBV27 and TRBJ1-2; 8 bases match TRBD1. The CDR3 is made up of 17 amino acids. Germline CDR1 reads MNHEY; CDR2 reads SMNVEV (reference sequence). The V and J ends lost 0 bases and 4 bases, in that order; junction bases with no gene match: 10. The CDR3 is CASSLSIPDRVGYGYTF. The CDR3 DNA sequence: TGTGCCAGCAGTTTATCAATCCCGGACAGGGTCGGCTATGGCTACACCTTC.

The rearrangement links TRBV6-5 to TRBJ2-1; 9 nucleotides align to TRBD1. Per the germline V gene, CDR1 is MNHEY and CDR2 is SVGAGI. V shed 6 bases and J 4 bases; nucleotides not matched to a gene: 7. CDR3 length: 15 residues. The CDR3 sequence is CASSTGTGLYNEQFF. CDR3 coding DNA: TGTGCCAGCAGCACCGGGACAGGGCTTTACAATGAGCAGTTCTTC.

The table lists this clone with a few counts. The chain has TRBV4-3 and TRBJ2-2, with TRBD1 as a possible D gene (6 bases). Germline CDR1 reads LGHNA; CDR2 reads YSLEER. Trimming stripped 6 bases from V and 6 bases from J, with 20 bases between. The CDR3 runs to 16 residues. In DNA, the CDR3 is TGCGCCAGCAGTAGGGACACCCGGTTGATCCCCGGGGAGCTGTTTTTT. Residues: CASSRDTRLIPGELFF.

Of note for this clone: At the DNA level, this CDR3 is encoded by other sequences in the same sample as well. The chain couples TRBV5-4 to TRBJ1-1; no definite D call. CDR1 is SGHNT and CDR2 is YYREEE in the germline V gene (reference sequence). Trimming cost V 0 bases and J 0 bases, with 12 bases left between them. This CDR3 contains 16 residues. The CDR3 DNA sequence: TGTGCCAGCAGCTTGGCGGCAGGCAATATGAACACTGAAGCTTTCTTT. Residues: CASSLAAGNMNTEAFF.

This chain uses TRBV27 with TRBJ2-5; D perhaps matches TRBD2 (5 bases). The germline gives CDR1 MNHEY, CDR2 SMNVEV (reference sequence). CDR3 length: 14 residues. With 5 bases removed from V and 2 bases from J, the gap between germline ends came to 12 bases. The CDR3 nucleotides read TGTGCCAGCAGTACCGGACTGATACAAGAGACCCAGTACTTC. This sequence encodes CASSTGLIQETQYF.

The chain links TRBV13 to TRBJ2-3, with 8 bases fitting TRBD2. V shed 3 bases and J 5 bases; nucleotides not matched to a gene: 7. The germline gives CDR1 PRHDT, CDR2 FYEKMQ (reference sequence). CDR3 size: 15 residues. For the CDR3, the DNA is TGTGCCAGCAGCTTCGTCGGGGGGGCTTTAGATACGCAGTATTTT. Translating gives CASSFVGGALDTQYF.

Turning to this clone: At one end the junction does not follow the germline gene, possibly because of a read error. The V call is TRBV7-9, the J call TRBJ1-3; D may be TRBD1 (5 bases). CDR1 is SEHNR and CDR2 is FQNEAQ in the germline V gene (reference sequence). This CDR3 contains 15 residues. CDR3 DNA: TGTTCCAGCAGCGTGGGGCAAAACTCTGGAAACACCATATATTTT. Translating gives CSSSVGQNSGNTIYF.

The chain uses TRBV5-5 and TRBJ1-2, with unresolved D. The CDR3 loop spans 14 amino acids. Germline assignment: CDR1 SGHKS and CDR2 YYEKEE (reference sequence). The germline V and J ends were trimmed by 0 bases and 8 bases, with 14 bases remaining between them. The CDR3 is CASSLGGLTGGYTF. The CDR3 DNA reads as TGTGCCAGCAGCTTGGGAGGCCTTACGGGAGGCTACACCTTC.

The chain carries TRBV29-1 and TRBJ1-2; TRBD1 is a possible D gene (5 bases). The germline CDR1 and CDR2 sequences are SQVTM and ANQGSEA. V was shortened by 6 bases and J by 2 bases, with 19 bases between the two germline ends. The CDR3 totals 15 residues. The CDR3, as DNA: TGCAGCGTCCAAACTCAGGGAGGCGGCAACTATGGCTACACCTTC. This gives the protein CSVQTQGGGNYGYTF.

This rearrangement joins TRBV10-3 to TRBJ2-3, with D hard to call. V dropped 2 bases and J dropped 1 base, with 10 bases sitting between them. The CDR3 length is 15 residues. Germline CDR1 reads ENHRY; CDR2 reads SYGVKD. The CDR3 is CAISEPGSGTDTQYF. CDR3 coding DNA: TGTGCCATCAGTGAGCCCGGGTCGGGCACAGATACGCAGTATTTT.

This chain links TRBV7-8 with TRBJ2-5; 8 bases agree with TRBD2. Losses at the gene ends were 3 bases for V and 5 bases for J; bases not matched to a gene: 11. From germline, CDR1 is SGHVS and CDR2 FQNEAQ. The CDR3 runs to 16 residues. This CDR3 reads CASSFGGAYRVETQYF. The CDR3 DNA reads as TGTGCCAGCAGCTTCGGGGGGGCTTACAGGGTGGAGACCCAGTACTTC.

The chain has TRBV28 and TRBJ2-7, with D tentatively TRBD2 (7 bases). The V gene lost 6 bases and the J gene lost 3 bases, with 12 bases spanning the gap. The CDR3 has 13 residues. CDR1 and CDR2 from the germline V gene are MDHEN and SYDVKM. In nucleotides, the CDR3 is TGTGCCAGCAGAACAGGGACTATCTACGAGCAGTACTTC. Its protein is CASRTGTIYEQYF.

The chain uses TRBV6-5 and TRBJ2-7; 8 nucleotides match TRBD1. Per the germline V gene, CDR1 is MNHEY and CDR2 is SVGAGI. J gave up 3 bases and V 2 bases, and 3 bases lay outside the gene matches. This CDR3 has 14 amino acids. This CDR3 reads CASSYGGQGYEQYF. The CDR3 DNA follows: TGTGCCAGCAGTTACGGAGGACAGGGCTACGAGCAGTACTTC.

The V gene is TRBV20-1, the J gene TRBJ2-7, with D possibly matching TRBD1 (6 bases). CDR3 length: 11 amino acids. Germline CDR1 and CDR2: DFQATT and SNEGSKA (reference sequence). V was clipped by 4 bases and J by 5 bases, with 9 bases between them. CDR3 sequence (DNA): TGCAGTGCTAATGACAGGCACGAGCAGTACTTC. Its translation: CSANDRHEQYF.

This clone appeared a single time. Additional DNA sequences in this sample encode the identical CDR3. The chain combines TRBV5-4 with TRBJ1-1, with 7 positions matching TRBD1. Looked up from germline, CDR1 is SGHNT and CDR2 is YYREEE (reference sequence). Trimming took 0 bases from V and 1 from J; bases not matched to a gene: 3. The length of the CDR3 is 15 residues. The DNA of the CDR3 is TGTGCCAGCAGCTTGGTAGGGGGCGGGAACACTGAAGCTTTCTTT. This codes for CASSLVGGGNTEAFF.

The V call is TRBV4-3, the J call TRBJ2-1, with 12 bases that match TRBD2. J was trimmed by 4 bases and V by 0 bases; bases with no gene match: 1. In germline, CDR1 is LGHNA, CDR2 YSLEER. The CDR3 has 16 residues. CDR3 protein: CASSQDLAGGYNEQFF. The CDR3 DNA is TGCGCCAGCAGCCAAGATCTAGCGGGAGGGTACAATGAGCAGTTCTTC.

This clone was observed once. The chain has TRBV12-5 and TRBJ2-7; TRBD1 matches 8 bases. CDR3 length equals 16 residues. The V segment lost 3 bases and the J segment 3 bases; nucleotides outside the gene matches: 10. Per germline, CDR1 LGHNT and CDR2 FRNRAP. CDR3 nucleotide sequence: TGTGCTAGTGGTTTTAATCCGACAGGGGCTCTCTACGAGCAGTACTTC. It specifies CASGFNPTGALYEQYF.

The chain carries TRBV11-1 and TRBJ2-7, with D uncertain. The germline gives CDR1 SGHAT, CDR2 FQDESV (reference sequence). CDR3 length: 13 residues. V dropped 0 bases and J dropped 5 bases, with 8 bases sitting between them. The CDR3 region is CASSLARSHEQYF. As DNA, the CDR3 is TGTGCCAGCAGCTTAGCGCGGTCTCACGAGCAGTACTTC.